The 23 T cell receptor beta chains below all came from one sample that was sequenced in a study of cytomegalovirus exposure and HLA in healthy donors. Both 60 Vbeta primers and 13 Jbeta primers went into the PCR. Assay used: immunoSEQ multiplex PCR; TCRdb lists only in-frame clones, some missing. The ten most abundant clones cover roughly 0.83% of a sample with some 150,000 clones. The specimen was PBMCs. Every receptor here comes from a woman aged 18-29 years in good health and CMV-seropositive.

The chain uses TRBV29-1 and TRBJ1-2; D is possibly TRBD1 (6 bases). The V end lost 7 bases, the J end lost 2 bases, and 20 bases lay between the germline ends. Germline assignment: CDR1 SQVTM and CDR2 ANQGSEA. This CDR3 spans 15 amino acids. CDR3 residues: CSASGEGQTNYGYTF. The DNA for the CDR3 is TGCAGCGCATCAGGGGAAGGACAGACAAACTATGGCTACACCTTC.

The chain uses TRBV19 and TRBJ1-3, with D uncertain. This CDR3 is built from 13 residues. Trimming took off 9 bases at V and 0 bases at J, with 9 bases between the two ends. Germline loops: CDR1 LNHDA, CDR2 SQIVND (reference sequence). CDR3 sequence: CASISFSGNTIYF. The CDR3 DNA reads TGTGCCAGCATCAGTTTCTCTGGAAACACCATATATTTT. Variable domain in full (rest from reference TRBV19 and TRBJ1-3): DGGITQSPKYLFRKEGQNVTLSCEQNLNHDAMYWYRQDPGQGLRLIYYSQIVNDFQKGDIAEGYSVSREKKESFPLTVTSAQKNPTAFYLCASISFSGNTIYFGEGSWLTVV.

The chain recombines TRBV30 with TRBJ1-2; the D gene is possibly TRBD1 (5 bases). V lost 4 bases to trimming and J lost 7 bases, with 16 bases between them. The germline CDR1 and CDR2 sequences are GTSNPN and SVGIG (reference sequence). The CDR3 has 13 amino acids. The CDR3 here is CAWNGLGEGGYTF. CDR3 sequence (DNA): TGTGCCTGGAATGGGCTAGGGGAAGGTGGCTACACCTTC. The whole variable domain, filled in from reference TRBV30 and TRBJ1-2, reads SQTIHQWPATLVQPVGSPLSLECTVEGTSNPNLYWYRQAAGRGLQLLFYSVGIGQISSEVPQNLSASRPQDRQFILSSKKLLLSDSGFYLCAWNGLGEGGYTFGSGTRLTVV.

The chain has TRBV5-1 and TRBJ1-4; 7 nucleotides match TRBD1. Trimming took 4 bases from V and 3 from J; bases not matched to a gene: 9. CDR1 and CDR2 (germline): SGHRS, YFSETQ. CDR3 length equals 16 residues. The CDR3, as DNA: TGCGCCAGCAGCGTAAATATCGGGACAGCTAATGAAAAACTGTTTTTT. Translating gives CASSVNIGTANEKLFF.

In regard to this clone: A junction boundary mismatches the germline segment, possibly from a read error. The gene calls are TRBV5-6 and TRBJ1-2; 7 nucleotides align to TRBD1. The CDR3 extends over 14 amino acids. CDR1 SGHDT and CDR2 YYEEEE come from the germline V gene. CDR3 residues: CASRGQNLNYGHTF. CDR3 coding DNA: TGTGCCAGCAGGGGACAGAATCTGAATTATGGCCACACCTTC. The full variable domain, its missing parts supplied by reference TRBV5-6 and TRBJ1-2, is DAGVTQSPTHLIKTRGQQVTLRCSPKSGHDTVSWYQQALGQGPQFIFQYYEEEERQRGNFPDRFSGHQFPNYSSELNVNALLLGDSALYLCASRGQNLNYGHTFGSGTRLTVV.

The V gene is TRBV7-2, the J gene TRBJ1-2; 11 bases are a match to TRBD1. After removal of 7 bases from V and 8 bases from J, the junction contained 6 bases not matched to a gene. The CDR3 is made up of 13 amino acids. The V gene's germline CDR1 is SGHTA and CDR2 FQGNSA. CDR3 bases: TGTGCCAGCACCGGACAGGGGGCGCCCGGCTACACCTTC. It yields the protein CASTGQGAPGYTF.

V usage is TRBV7-9 and J usage is TRBJ1-1; TRBD1 matches 8 bases. The V gene's germline CDR1 is SEHNR and CDR2 FQNEAQ (reference sequence). The CDR3 runs to 15 residues. J lost 5 bases, V lost 5 bases, and 10 bases had no gene match. The DNA for the CDR3 is TGTGCCAGCAGCCAAGGGACAGGCCATGGGACTGAAGCTTTCTTT. It specifies CASSQGTGHGTEAFF.

V is TRBV7-9 and J is TRBJ2-5; 14 nucleotides agree with TRBD2. V lost 1 base to trimming and J lost 5 bases; unmatched junction nucleotides: 6. Per the germline V gene, CDR1 is SEHNR and CDR2 is FQNEAQ (reference sequence). The CDR3 runs to 17 residues. The CDR3 loop is CASSLETSGGARETQYF. The CDR3 nucleotides are TGTGCCAGCAGCTTAGAGACTAGCGGGGGGGCCAGGGAGACCCAGTACTTC.

The gene calls are TRBV5-1 and TRBJ2-1, with 14 bases matching TRBD2. Trimming cost V 0 bases and J 7 bases; bases outside gene matches: 3. Germline lookup yields CDR1 SGHRS and CDR2 YFSETQ. This CDR3 region has 16 residues. The CDR3 coding sequence is TGCGCCAGCAGCTTGGCCGGGACTAGCGGGAGTAATGAGCAGTTCTTC. It specifies CASSLAGTSGSNEQFF.

The V gene is TRBV30, the J gene TRBJ1-1; maybe TRBD1 (6 bases). Trimming cost V 4 bases and J 0 bases, with 9 bases left between them. CDR3 length: 13 residues. Germline CDR1 reads GTSNPN; CDR2 reads SVGIG (reference sequence). The CDR3 nucleotides read TGTGCCTGGACGAGGGGGATGAACACTGAAGCTTTCTTT. Amino acids: CAWTRGMNTEAFF.

This rearrangement joins TRBV7-8 to TRBJ2-5; tentative D call: TRBD1 (6 bases). The V end was cut by 5 bases, the J end by 7 bases, with 17 bases between. CDR1 and CDR2 from the germline V gene are SGHVS and FQNEAQ. The CDR3 runs 14 residues. CDR3 coding DNA: TGTGCCAGCAGCCGCACAACATTAGGGGGGACCCAGTACTTC. This translates into CASSRTTLGGTQYF.

The chain joins TRBV15 to TRBJ2-7, with unresolved D. V was clipped by 4 bases and J by 5 bases, with 9 bases between them. CDR1 is LNHNV and CDR2 is YYDKDF in the germline V gene (reference sequence). CDR3 length: 12 amino acids. This CDR3 reads CATSNRFNEQYF. For the CDR3, the DNA is TGTGCCACCAGCAACCGGTTCAACGAGCAGTACTTC. Looking up the rest from reference TRBV15 and TRBJ2-7 gives the full variable domain: DAMVIQNPRYQVTQFGKPVTLSCSQTLNHNVMYWYQQKSSQAPKLLFHYYDKDFNNEADTPDNFQSRRPNTSFCFLDIRSPGLGDTAMYLCATSNRFNEQYFGPGTRLTVT.

This chain connects TRBV5-1 to TRBJ2-2; 12 positions agree with TRBD2. After removal of 3 bases from V and 4 bases from J, the junction contained 4 bases not matched to a gene. CDR3 size: 16 residues. Per germline, CDR1 SGHRS and CDR2 YFSETQ. CDR3 loop: CASSYGLAGTTGELFF. The CDR3 nucleotides are TGCGCCAGCAGCTATGGACTAGCGGGAACCACCGGGGAGCTGTTTTTT.

This chain connects TRBV4-3 to TRBJ1-4; possibly TRBD1 for D (5 bases). V lost 3 bases, J lost 7 bases, and 15 bases lay in between. The CDR3 sequence is 15 residues long. CDR1 is LGHNA, CDR2 YSLEER, per germline. The CDR3 protein is CASSHSREGFEKLFF. CDR3 DNA sequence: TGCGCCAGCAGCCATAGCAGGGAGGGCTTTGAAAAACTGTTTTTT.

This sequence joins TRBV6-5 and TRBJ2-4, with TRBD1 matching over 7 bases. The trim removed 2 bases at V and 0 bases at J, leaving 4 bases unmatched. This CDR3 has 16 residues. Germline loops: CDR1 MNHEY, CDR2 SVGAGI. Written as DNA, the CDR3 is TGTGCCAGCAGTTACGTAGGGGGCCTAGCCAAAAACATTCAGTACTTC. Residues: CASSYVGGLAKNIQYF.

The rearrangement joins TRBV5-6 to TRBJ1-2; maybe TRBD1 (5 bases). Per the germline V gene, CDR1 is SGHDT and CDR2 is YYEEEE. The germline V and J ends were trimmed by 3 bases and 4 bases, with 13 bases remaining between them. The CDR3 is made up of 14 amino acids. This chain's CDR3 is CASSSKGIPYGYTF. DNA for the CDR3: TGTGCCAGCAGCTCCAAGGGGATCCCCTATGGCTACACCTTC.

The chain has TRBV9 and TRBJ2-7; TRBD2 agrees at 9 bases. V lost 2 bases to trimming and J lost 5 bases; unmatched junction nucleotides: 11. There are 16 residues in the CDR3. CDR1 and CDR2 (germline): SGDLS, YYNGEE. The CDR3 nucleotides read TGTGCCAGCAGCGTGGGACCGGGACTAGCCGTCAACGAGCAGTACTTC. Translated: CASSVGPGLAVNEQYF.

The V gene is TRBV9, the J gene TRBJ1-2; the D is unclear. This CDR3 has 13 residues. The germline CDR1 and CDR2 sequences are SGDLS and YYNGEE. V dropped 4 bases and J dropped 4 bases, with 11 bases sitting between them. The CDR3 DNA reads TGTGCCAGCAGCCCCCCGGGGTTCTATGGCTACACCTTC. Translated: CASSPPGFYGYTF.

The chain carries TRBV29-1 and TRBJ2-1, with TRBD2 matching over 8 bases. This CDR3 is 18 amino acids long. V lost 4 bases, J lost 2 bases, and 16 bases stayed unmatched. Germline values: CDR1 SQVTM, CDR2 ANQGSEA. CDR3 bases: TGCAGCGTTGCGCCCAGGGGCCCCGGGGGGGTAGCCTACAATGAGCAGTTCTTC. Its translation: CSVAPRGPGGVAYNEQFF.

The chain joins TRBV6-1 to TRBJ1-1, with D possibly being TRBD1 (5 bases). Trimming cost V 8 bases and J 4 bases, with 17 bases left between them. The length of the CDR3 is 14 residues. Germline V gene lookup returns CDR1 MNHNS and CDR2 SASEGT. CDR3 in DNA: TGTGCCAGCGGTAGTCAGGGTTTTGGCACTGAAGCTTTCTTT. Its protein is CASGSQGFGTEAFF.

The chain recombines TRBV7-8 with TRBJ1-2; 8 positions agree with TRBD1. Germline values: CDR1 SGHVS, CDR2 FQNEAQ. The CDR3 sequence is 14 residues long. Trimming took 5 bases from V and 5 from J; bases not matched to a gene: 7. The CDR3 loop is CASSEGQGRYGYTF. Here the CDR3 DNA reads TGTGCCAGCAGCGAAGGACAGGGCCGATATGGCTACACCTTC.

V usage is TRBV5-6 and J usage is TRBJ1-5; no definite D call. The V gene lost 2 bases and the J gene lost 3 bases, with 9 bases spanning the gap. Germline CDR1 SGHDT, CDR2 YYEEEE. The CDR3 is 14 residues long. For the CDR3, the DNA is TGTGCCAGCAGCTTTGGTCAGTTCAATCAGCCCCAGCATTTT. It specifies CASSFGQFNQPQHF.

The gene calls are TRBV7-9 and TRBJ2-1; D may be TRBD2 (5 bases). The CDR3 has 16 residues. CDR1 and CDR2 from the germline V gene are SEHNR and FQNEAQ (reference sequence). Trimming took off 3 bases at V and 5 bases at J, with 17 bases between the two ends. Here the CDR3 DNA reads TGTGCCAGCAGCTTCCCGGGGAGCTTCCCCGACAATGAGCAGTTCTTC. Translating gives CASSFPGSFPDNEQFF. Full variable domain (missing parts from reference TRBV7-9 and TRBJ2-1): DTGVSQNPRHKITKRGQNVTFRCDPISEHNRLYWYRQTLGQGPEFLTYFQNEAQLEKSRLLSDRFSAERPKGSFSTLEIQRTEQGDSAMYLCASSFPGSFPDNEQFFGPGTRLTVL.